The clone carrying this TCR beta chain appeared a few times. The assay was immunoSEQ multiplex PCR, and TCRdb's table has in-frame clones only and misses some. The profile shows 350,000 to 500,000 clones, over 75% of them singletons. The data stem from a study of Ad26.COV2.S vaccination and SARS-CoV-2 variants. Treatment denoted: around 19 received Ad26.COV2.S at low or high dose, single or two shots; several received placebo; per-sample allocation not given. The samples date from day 63 after the first vaccine or placebo injection. V was pared by 3 bases and J by 6 bases, with 6 bases between. The CDR3 length is 12 residues.

V gene TRBV12-3 or TRBV12-4 combines with J gene TRBJ1-5, with D unclear. The TCR comes from a person between 18 and 59 years old who received the Ad26.COV2.S COVID-19 vaccine or a placebo. Sequencing was performed on peripheral blood, taken in a trial of Ad26.COV2.S vaccine versus placebo. CDR3 DNA sequence: TGTGCCAGCAGTTTTGAGGCTCAGCCCCAGCATTTT. Its protein product is CASSFEAQPQHF.